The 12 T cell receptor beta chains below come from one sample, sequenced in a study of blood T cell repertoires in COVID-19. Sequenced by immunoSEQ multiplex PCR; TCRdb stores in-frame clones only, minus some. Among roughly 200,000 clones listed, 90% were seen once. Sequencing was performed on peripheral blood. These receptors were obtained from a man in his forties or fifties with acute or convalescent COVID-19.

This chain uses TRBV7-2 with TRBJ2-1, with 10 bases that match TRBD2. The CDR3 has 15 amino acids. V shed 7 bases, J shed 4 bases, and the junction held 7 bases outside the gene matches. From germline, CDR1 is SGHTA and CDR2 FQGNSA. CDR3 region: CASTLRTSGYNEQFF. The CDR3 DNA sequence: TGTGCCAGCACCCTACGGACTAGCGGTTACAATGAGCAGTTCTTC. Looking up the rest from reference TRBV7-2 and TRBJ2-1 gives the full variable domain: GAGVSQSPSNKVTEKGKDVELRCDPISGHTALYWYRQSLGQGLEFLIYFQGNSAPDKSGLPSDRFSAERTGGSVSTLTIQRTQQEDSAVYLCASTLRTSGYNEQFFGPGTRLTVL.

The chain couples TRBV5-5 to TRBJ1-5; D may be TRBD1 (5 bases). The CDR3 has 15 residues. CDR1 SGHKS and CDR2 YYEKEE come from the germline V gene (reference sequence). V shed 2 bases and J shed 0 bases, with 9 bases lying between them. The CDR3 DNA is TGTGCCAGCAGCTTAGGGGATTATAGCAATCAGCCCCAGCATTTT. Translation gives CASSLGDYSNQPQHF.

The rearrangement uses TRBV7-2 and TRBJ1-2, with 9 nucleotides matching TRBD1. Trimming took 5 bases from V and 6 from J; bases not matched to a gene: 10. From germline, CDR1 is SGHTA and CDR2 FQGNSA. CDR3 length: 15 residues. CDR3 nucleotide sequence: TGTGCCAGCAGCCAGCCTCCGGGACAGGGTGATGGCTACACCTTC. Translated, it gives CASSQPPGQGDGYTF. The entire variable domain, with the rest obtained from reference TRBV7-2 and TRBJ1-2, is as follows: GAGVSQSPSNKVTEKGKDVELRCDPISGHTALYWYRQSLGQGLEFLIYFQGNSAPDKSGLPSDRFSAERTGGSVSTLTIQRTQQEDSAVYLCASSQPPGQGDGYTFGSGTRLTVV.

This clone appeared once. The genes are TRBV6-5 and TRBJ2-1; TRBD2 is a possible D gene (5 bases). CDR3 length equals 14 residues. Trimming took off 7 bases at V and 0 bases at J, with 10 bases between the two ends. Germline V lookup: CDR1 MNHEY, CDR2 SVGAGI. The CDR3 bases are TGTGCCAGCACCCGAGGGCGCTCCTACAATGAGCAGTTCTTC. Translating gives CASTRGRSYNEQFF.

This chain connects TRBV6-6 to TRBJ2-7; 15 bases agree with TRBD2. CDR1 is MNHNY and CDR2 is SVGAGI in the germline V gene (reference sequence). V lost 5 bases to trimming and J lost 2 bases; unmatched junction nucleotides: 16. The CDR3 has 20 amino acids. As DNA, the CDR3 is TGTGCCAGCAGTCCCAAAGGGGCGGGACTAGCGGGAGGTCCAACCTACGAGCAGTACTTC. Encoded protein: CASSPKGAGLAGGPTYEQYF.

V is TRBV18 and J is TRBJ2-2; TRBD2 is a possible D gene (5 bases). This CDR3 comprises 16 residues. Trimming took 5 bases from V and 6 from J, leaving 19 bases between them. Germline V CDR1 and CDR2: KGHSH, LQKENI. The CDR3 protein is CASSALLIAQAGELFF. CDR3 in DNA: TGTGCCAGCTCAGCGCTCCTGATAGCGCAGGCCGGGGAGCTGTTTTTT.

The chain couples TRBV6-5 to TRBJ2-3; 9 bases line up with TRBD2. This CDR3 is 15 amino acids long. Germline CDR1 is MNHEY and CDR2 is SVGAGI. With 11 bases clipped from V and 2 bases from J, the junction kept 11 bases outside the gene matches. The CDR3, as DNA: TGTGCCGGTAGCGGGAGAAGTGCCGACACAGATACGCAGTATTTT. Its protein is CAGSGRSADTDTQYF.

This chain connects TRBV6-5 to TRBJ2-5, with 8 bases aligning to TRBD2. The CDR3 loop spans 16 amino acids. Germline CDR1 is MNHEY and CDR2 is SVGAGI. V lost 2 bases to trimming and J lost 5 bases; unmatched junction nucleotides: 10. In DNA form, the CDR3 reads TGTGCCAGCAGTTACCAGAGGACCGGACTAGCTGAGACCCAGTACTTC. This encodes CASSYQRTGLAETQYF.

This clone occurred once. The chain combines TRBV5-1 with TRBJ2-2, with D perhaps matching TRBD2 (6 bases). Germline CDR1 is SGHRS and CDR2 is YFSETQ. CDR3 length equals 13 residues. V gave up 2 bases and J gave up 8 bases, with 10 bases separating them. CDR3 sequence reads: CASSFQGLGELFF. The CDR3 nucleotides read TGCGCCAGCAGCTTTCAGGGACTTGGGGAGCTGTTTTTT.

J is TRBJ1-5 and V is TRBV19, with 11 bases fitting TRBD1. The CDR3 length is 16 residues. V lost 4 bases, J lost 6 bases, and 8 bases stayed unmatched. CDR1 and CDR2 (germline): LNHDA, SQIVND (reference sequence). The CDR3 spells CASSTPRTGGVQPQHF. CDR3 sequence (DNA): TGTGCCAGTAGTACCCCCCGGACAGGGGGCGTTCAGCCCCAGCATTTT.

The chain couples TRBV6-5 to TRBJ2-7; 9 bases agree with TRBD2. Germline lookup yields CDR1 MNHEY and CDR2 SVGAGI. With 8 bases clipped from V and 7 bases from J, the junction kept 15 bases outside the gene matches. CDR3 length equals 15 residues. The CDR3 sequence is CASLLGTSGYREQYF. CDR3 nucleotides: TGTGCCAGCCTCCTCGGAACTAGCGGGTATCGGGAGCAGTACTTC.

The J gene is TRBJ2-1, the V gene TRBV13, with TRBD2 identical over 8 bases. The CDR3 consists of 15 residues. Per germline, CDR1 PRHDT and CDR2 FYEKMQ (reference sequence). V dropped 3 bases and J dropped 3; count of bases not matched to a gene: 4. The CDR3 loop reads CASSFYSGVYNEQFF. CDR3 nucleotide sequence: TGTGCCAGCAGCTTTTATAGCGGGGTCTACAATGAGCAGTTCTTC.